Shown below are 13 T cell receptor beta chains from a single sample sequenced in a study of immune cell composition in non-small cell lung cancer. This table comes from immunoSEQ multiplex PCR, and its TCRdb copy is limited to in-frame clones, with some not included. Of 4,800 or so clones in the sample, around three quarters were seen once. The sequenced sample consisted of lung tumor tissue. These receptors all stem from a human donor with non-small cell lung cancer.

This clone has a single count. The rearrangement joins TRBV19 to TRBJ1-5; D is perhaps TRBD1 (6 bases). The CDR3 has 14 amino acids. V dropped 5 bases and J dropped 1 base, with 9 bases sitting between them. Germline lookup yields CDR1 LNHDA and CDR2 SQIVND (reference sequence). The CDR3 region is CASSRQVSNQPQHF. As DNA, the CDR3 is TGTGCCAGTAGTCGACAGGTCAGCAATCAGCCCCAGCATTTT. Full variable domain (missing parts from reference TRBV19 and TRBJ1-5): DGGITQSPKYLFRKEGQNVTLSCEQNLNHDAMYWYRQDPGQGLRLIYYSQIVNDFQKGDIAEGYSVSREKKESFPLTVTSAQKNPTAFYLCASSRQVSNQPQHFGDGTRLSIL.

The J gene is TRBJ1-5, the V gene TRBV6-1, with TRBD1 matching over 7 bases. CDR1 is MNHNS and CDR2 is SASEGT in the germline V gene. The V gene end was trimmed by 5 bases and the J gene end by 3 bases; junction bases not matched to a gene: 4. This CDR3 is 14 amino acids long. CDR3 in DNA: TGTGCCAGCAGTAGGGACAGACTCAATCAGCCCCAGCATTTT. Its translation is CASSRDRLNQPQHF.

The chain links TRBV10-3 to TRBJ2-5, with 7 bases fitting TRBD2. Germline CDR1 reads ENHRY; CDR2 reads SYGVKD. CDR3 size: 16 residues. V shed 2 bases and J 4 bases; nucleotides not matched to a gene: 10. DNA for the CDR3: TGTGCCATCAGTGAGGGACTAGTTACCGCCGGAGAGACCCAGTACTTC. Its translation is CAISEGLVTAGETQYF.

CDR3 residues: CAISSDQGGHQPQHF. The CDR3 DNA sequence: TGTGCCATCAGTTCCGACCAGGGGGGCCATCAGCCCCAGCATTTT. The chain uses TRBV10-3 and TRBJ1-5; 7 bases fit TRBD1. This CDR3 region has 15 residues. V lost 5 bases to trimming and J lost 5 bases; unmatched junction nucleotides: 9. Germline CDR1 reads ENHRY; CDR2 reads SYGVKD.

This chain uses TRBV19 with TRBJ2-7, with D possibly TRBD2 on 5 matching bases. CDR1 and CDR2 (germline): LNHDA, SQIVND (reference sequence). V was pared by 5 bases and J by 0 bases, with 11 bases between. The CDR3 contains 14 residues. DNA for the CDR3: TGTGCCAGTAGTGAGGGCAGACTCTCCTACGAGCAGTACTTC. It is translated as CASSEGRLSYEQYF. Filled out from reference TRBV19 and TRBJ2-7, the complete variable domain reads DGGITQSPKYLFRKEGQNVTLSCEQNLNHDAMYWYRQDPGQGLRLIYYSQIVNDFQKGDIAEGYSVSREKKESFPLTVTSAQKNPTAFYLCASSEGRLSYEQYFGPGTRLTVT.

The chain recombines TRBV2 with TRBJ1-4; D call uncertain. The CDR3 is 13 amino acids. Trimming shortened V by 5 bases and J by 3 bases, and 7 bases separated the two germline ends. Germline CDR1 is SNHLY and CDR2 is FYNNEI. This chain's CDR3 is CASSLVPNEKLFF. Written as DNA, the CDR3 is TGTGCCAGCAGTTTAGTGCCTAATGAAAAACTGTTTTTT. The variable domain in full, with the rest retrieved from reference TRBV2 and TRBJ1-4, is EPEVTQTPSHQVTQMGQEVILRCVPISNHLYFYWYRQILGQKVEFLVSFYNNEISEKSEIFDDQFSVERPDGSNFTLKIRSTKLEDSAMYFCASSLVPNEKLFFGSGTQLSVL.

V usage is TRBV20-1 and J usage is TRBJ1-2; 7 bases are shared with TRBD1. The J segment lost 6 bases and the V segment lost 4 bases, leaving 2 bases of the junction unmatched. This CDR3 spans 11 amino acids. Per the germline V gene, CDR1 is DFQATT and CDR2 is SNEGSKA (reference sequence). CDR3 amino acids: CSAKTGDGYTF. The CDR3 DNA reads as TGCAGTGCTAAAACAGGGGATGGCTACACCTTC.

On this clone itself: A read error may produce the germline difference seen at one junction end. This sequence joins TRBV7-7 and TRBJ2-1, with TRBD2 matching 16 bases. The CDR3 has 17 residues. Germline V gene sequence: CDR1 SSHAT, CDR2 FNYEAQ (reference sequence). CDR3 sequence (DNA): TGTGCTAGCAGCTTCGGTCCGGGACTAGCGGGAGGGCAAGAGCAGTTCTTC. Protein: CASSFGPGLAGGQEQFF.

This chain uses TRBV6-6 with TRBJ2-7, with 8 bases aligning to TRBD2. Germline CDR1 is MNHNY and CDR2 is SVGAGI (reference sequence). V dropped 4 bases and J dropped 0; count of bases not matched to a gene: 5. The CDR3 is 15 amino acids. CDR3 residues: CASSSASGFSYEQYF. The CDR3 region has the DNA TGTGCCAGCAGTTCCGCTAGCGGGTTCTCCTACGAGCAGTACTTC.

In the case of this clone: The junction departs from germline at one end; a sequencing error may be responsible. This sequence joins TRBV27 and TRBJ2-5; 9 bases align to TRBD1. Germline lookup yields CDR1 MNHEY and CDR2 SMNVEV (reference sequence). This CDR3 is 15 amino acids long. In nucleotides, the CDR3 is TGTGCCAGCAGTCTATCGGACAGGGGTAGAGAGACCCAGTACTTC. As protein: CASSLSDRGRETQYF.

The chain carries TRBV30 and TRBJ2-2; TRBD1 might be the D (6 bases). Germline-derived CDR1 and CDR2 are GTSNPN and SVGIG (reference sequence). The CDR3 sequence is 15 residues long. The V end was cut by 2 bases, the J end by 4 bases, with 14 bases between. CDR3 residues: CAWSNLGASTGELFF. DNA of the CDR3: TGTGCCTGGAGTAACCTGGGGGCTAGCACCGGGGAGCTGTTTTTT.

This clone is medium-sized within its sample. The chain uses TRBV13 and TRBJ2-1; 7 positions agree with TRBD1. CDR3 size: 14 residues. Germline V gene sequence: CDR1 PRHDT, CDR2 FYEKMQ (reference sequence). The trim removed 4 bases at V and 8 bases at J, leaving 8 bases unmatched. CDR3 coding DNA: TGTGCCAGCAGCTGGGGGACAGCGGCGGATGAGCAGTTCTTC. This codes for CASSWGTAADEQFF.

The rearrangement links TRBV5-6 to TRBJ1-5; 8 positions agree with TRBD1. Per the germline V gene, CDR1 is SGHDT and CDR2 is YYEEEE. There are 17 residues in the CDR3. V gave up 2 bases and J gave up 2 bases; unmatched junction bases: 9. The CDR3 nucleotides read TGTGCCAGCAGCTTATATGGACAGGGTTTAGGCAATCAGCCCCAGCATTTT. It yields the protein CASSLYGQGLGNQPQHF. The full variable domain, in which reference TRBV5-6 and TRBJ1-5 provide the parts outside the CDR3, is DAGVTQSPTHLIKTRGQQVTLRCSPKSGHDTVSWYQQALGQGPQFIFQYYEEEERQRGNFPDRFSGHQFPNYSSELNVNALLLGDSALYLCASSLYGQGLGNQPQHFGDGTRLSIL.